This record concerns one T cell receptor beta chain sequence. Its antigen is undetermined. The sample belongs to a study of shared clonotypes between healthy human individuals. The CDR3 contains 17 residues. Germline CDR1 and CDR2: SGHTA and FQGTGA. The ends lost 5 bases at V and 5 bases at J; junction bases unmatched: 14. Participating donors were healthy, HIV-negative adults free of recent acute infections or vaccinations. Study-wide points: Genetic and exposure-history diversity was limited by the few donors.

For sorted subsets, 150 to 200 ng DNA per replicate equaled about 30,000 T cell genomes. Only in-frame clones appear in the TCRdb table, and some are missing; sequencing was by immunoSEQ multiplex PCR. The repertoire includes 600,000 to 700,000 clones, 73% of them detected once, and more than 1.5% sits in the top ten. This sequence originates from a woman aged 25 to 39 in good health. The chain couples TRBV7-3 to TRBJ2-2, with 7 bases aligning to TRBD1. The sequenced sample was memory CD4+ T cells sorted from blood. The subset denotes: CD45RA-negative fraction. The CDR3 DNA reads as TGTGCCAGCAGCACACTCGGGGACAGCCTTTCGACCGGGGAGCTGTTTTTT. Protein product: CASSTLGDSLSTGELFF.